This T cell receptor (beta chain) originates from a study of T cells in Graves' hyperthyroidism and ophthalmopathy. Study-wide results and limits: Classification by a 13 V-J model distinguished ophthalmopathy from stable hyperthyroidism. It was a median around seven months before onset that the model predicted ophthalmopathy.

Only a few counts were recorded for this clonotype. The antigen remains undetermined. This clone may be a read error of a much larger clone one base away. It was uncontrolled infection, other autoimmune disease, pregnancy or lactation that excluded patients. Amplification yielded TCR beta CDR3 regions, with RNA transcripts as the source. TCR CDR3 regions were first amplified by RT-PCR with HTBI primers. One entry per CDR3 protein, called by TCRdb with MiXCR from the multiplex PCR reads. The table records roughly 400,000 distinct CDR3 sequences, about an eighth of them present only once. V gave up 4 bases and J gave up 7 bases; unmatched junction bases: 7. CDR3 length: 15 residues. The germline CDR1 and CDR2 sequences are LGHDT and YNNKEL (reference sequence).

The source of this sequence is a middle-aged man with Graves' ophthalmopathy. Sequencing was performed on blood. The rearrangement joins TRBV3-1 to TRBJ2-7, with TRBD2 matching 13 bases. CDR3 sequence reads: CASSLGGLAGVEQYF. CDR3 nucleotides: TGTGCCAGCAGCCTCGGCGGACTAGCGGGAGTTGAGCAGTACTTC.